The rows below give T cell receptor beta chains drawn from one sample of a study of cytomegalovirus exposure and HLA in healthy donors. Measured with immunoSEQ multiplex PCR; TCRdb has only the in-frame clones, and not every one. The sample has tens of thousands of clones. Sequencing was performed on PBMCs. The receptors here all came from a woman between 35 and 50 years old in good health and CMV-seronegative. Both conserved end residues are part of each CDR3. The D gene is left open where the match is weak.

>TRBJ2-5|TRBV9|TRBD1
CASSVHRDRGAETQYF
TGTGCCAGCAGCGTACACCGGGACAGGGGAGCGGAGACCCAGTACTTC
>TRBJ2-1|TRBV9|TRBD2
CASSARTGTSGYNEQFF
TGTGCCAGCAGCGCCAGAACCGGGACTAGCGGTTACAATGAGCAGTTCTTC
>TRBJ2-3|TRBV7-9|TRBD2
CASSSWGRESTDTQYF
TGTGCCAGCAGCTCCTGGGGGAGGGAAAGCACAGATACGCAGTATTTT
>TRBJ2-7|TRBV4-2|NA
CASSQDRGFQYF
TGTGCCAGCAGCCAAGATAGGGGTTTCCAGTACTTC
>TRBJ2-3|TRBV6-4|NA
CASSESPSRDTQYF
TGTGCCAGCAGTGAGAGCCCTAGTAGAGATACGCAGTATTTT
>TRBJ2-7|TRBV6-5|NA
CASSYGLPNEAYEQYF
TGTGCCAGCAGTTACGGACTTCCTAACGAAGCTTACGAGCAGTACTTC
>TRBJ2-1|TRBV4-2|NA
CASSQVGLMSSYNEQFF
TGTGCCAGCAGCCAAGTCGGACTGATGAGCTCCTACAATGAGCAGTTCTTC
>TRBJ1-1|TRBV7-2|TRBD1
CASSLAWTGQGEAFF
TGTGCCAGCAGCTTAGCCTGGACCGGACAGGGTGAAGCTTTCTTT
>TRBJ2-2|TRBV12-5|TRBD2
CASGRTSGGFTGELFF
TGTGCTAGTGGGCGGACTAGCGGGGGATTCACCGGGGAGCTGTTTTTT
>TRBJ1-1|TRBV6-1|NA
CASSEGQGWGTEAFF
TGTGCCAGCAGTGAAGGGCAGGGGTGGGGGACTGAAGCTTTCTTT
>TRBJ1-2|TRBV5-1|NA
CASSLEGRNYGYTF
TGCGCCAGCAGCTTAGAGGGCAGAAACTATGGCTACACCTTC
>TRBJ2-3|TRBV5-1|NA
CASSLGGTDTQYF
TGCGCCAGCAGCTTGGGAGGCACAGATACGCAGTATTTT
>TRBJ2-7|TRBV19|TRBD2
CASSSLIAGPPYEQYF
TGTGCCAGTAGCTCTCTTATAGCGGGGCCCCCCTACGAGCAGTACTTC
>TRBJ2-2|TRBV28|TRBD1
CASSFDRDILTGELFF
TGTGCCAGCAGTTTCGACAGGGACATCCTCACCGGGGAGCTGTTTTTT
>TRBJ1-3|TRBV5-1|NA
CASSLDRSSGNTIYF
TGCGCCAGCAGCTTGGATCGGAGCTCTGGAAACACCATATATTTT
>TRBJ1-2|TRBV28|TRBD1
CASTPSWQGGYGYTF
TGTGCCAGCACCCCCTCGTGGCAGGGGGGATATGGCTACACCTTC
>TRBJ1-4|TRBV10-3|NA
CAISEAGTGNEKLFF
TGTGCCATCAGTGAGGCGGGGACGGGGAATGAAAAACTGTTTTTT
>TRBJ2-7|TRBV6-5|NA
CASTHGGEQYF
TGTGCCAGCACCCACGGGGGCGAGCAGTACTTC
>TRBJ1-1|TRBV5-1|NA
CASSAGVTEAFF
TGCGCCAGCAGTGCAGGGGTTACTGAAGCTTTCTTT
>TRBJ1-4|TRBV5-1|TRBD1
CASSPDRGIKKLFF
TGCGCCAGCAGCCCAGACAGGGGTATAAAAAAACTGTTTTTT
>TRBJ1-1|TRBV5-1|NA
CASSLSGDTEAFF
TGCGCCAGCAGCTTAAGTGGAGATACTGAAGCTTTCTTT
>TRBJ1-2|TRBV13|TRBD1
CASSLGGQGEAGYTF
TGTGCCAGCAGCTTAGGTGGACAGGGGGAAGCTGGCTACACCTTC
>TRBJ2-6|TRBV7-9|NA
CASSRTAGGPGANVLTF
TGTGCCAGCAGCCGAACGGCAGGGGGGCCTGGGGCCAACGTCCTGACTTTC
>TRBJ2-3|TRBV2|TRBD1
CASRNRGHTDTQYF
TGTGCCAGCAGGAACAGGGGCCACACAGATACGCAGTATTTT
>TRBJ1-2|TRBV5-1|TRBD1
CASSEGQGPGYGYTF
TGCGCCAGCAGCGAAGGACAGGGGCCGGGCTATGGCTACACCTTC
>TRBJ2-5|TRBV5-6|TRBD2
CASSRWGGAFSQETQYF
TGTGCCAGCAGCCGATGGGGAGGGGCCTTCTCCCAAGAGACCCAGTACTTC
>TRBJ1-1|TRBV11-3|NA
CASSLGPGGTFF
TGTGCCAGCAGCTTAGGACCCGGGGGAACTTTCTTT
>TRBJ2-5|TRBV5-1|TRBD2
CASSLWGGEETQYF
TGCGCCAGCAGCTTGTGGGGAGGGGAGGAGACCCAGTACTTC
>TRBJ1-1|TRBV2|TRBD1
CASSVETGYTEAFF
TGTGCCAGCAGTGTTGAGACAGGGTACACTGAAGCTTTCTTT
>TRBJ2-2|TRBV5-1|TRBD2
CASSFPGPSGGATGELFF
TGCGCCAGCAGCTTTCCAGGCCCGAGCGGGGGGGCGACCGGGGAGCTGTTTTTT
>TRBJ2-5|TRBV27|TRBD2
CASSPRLAGGQQETQYF
TGTGCCAGCAGTCCCAGACTAGCGGGAGGGCAACAAGAGACCCAGTACTTC
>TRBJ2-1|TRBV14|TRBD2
CASSLQAGPDNEQFF
TGTGCCAGCAGCCTTCAAGCGGGGCCTGACAATGAGCAGTTCTTC
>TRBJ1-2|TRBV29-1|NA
CSEFPPGHKDYGYTF
TGCAGCGAATTCCCCCCAGGCCACAAGGACTATGGCTACACCTTC
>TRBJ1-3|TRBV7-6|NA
CASSPRGRGSGNTIYF
TGTGCCAGCAGCCCCCGGGGGAGGGGAAGTGGAAACACCATATATTTT
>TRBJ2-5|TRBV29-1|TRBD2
CSVAGTTGEGTQYF
TGCAGCGTCGCCGGGACTACGGGTGAGGGGACCCAGTACTTC
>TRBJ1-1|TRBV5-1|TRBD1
CASSRGQADEAFF
TGCGCCAGCAGCCGCGGACAGGCGGATGAAGCTTTCTTT
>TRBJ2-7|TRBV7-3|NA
CASSLMGGPYEQYF
TGTGCCAGCAGCTTAATGGGGGGACCATACGAGCAGTACTTC
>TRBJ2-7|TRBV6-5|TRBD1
CASISDRSAYEQYF
TGTGCCAGCATCTCGGACAGGAGCGCCTACGAGCAGTACTTC
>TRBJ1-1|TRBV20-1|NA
CSAREARAFF
TGCAGTGCTAGAGAGGCTAGAGCTTTCTTT
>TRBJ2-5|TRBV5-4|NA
CASSFGGQETQYF
TGTGCCAGCAGCTTTGGAGGTCAAGAGACCCAGTACTTC
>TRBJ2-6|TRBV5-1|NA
CASLFDSNSGANVLTF
TGCGCCAGCTTATTCGACAGTAACTCTGGGGCCAACGTCCTGACTTTC
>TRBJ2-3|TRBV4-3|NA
CASSQDSGDTQYF
TGCGCCAGCAGCCAAGATTCGGGAGATACGCAGTATTTT
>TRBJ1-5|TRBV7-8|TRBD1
CASSRDRVQPQHF
TGTGCCAGCAGCCGAGACAGGGTCCAGCCCCAGCATTTT
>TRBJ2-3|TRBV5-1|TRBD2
CASSLREGGTDTQYF
TGCGCCAGCAGCTTGCGGGAGGGGGGCACAGATACGCAGTATTTT
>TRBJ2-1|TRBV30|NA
CAWSVPLAFNEQFF
TGTGCCTGGAGTGTACCACTAGCCTTCAATGAGCAGTTCTTC